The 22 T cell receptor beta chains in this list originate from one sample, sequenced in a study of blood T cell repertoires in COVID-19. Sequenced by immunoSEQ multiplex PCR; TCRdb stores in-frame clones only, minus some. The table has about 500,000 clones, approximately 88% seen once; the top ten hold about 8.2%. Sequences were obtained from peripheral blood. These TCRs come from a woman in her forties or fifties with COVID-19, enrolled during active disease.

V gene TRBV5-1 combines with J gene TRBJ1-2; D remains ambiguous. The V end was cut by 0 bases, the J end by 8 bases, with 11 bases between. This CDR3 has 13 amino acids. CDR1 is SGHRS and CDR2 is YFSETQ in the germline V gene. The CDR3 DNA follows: TGCGCCAGCAGCTTGGATAGTGGACTCGGCTACACCTTC. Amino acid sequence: CASSLDSGLGYTF.

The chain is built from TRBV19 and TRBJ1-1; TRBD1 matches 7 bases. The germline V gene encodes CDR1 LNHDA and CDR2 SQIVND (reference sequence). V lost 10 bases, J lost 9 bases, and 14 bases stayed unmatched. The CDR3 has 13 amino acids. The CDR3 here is CATYRDSGTKAFF. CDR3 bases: TGTGCCACCTACCGGGACAGCGGCACCAAAGCTTTCTTT. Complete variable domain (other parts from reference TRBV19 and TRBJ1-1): DGGITQSPKYLFRKEGQNVTLSCEQNLNHDAMYWYRQDPGQGLRLIYYSQIVNDFQKGDIAEGYSVSREKKESFPLTVTSAQKNPTAFYLCATYRDSGTKAFFGQGTRLTVV.

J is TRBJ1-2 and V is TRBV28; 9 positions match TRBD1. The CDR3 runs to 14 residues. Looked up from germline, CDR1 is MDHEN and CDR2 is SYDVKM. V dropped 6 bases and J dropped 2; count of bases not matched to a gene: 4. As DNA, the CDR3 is TGTGCCAGCAGAGCCGGGACAGGGAACTATGGCTACACCTTC. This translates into CASRAGTGNYGYTF.

CDR3 DNA sequence: TGCAGTGCTAGTGCAGGGCGGGATACGCAGTATTTT. Protein: CSASAGRDTQYF. The V gene is TRBV20-1, the J gene TRBJ2-3, with D possibly matching TRBD1 (5 bases). Trimming cost V 3 bases and J 6 bases, with 10 bases left between them. Germline V lookup: CDR1 DFQATT, CDR2 SNEGSKA (reference sequence). This CDR3 has 12 amino acids.

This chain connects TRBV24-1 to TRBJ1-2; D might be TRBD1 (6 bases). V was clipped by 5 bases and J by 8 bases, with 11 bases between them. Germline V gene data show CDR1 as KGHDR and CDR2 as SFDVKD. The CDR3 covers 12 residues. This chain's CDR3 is CATSVRGNGYTF. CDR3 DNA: TGTGCCACCAGTGTCAGGGGAAACGGCTACACCTTC.

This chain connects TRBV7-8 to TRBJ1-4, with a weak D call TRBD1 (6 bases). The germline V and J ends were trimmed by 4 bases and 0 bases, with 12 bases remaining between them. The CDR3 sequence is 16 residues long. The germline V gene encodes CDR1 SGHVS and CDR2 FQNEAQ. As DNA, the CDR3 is TGTGCCAGCAGCTCCCAGGGGTCTGCAACTAATGAAAAACTGTTTTTT. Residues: CASSSQGSATNEKLFF.

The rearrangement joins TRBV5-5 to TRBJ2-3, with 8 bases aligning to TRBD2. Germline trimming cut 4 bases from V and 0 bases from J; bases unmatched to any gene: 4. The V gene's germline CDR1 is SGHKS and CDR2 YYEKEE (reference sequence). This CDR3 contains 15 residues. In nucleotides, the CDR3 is TGTGCCAGCAGCCGTAGCGGGGTCAGCACAGATACGCAGTATTTT. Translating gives CASSRSGVSTDTQYF.

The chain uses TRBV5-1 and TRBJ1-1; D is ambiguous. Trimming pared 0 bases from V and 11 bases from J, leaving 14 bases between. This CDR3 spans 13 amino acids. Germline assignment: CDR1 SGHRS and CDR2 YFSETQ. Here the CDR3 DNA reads TGCGCCAGCAGCTTGGCCGGGCGGGTGGGCGCTTTCTTT. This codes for CASSLAGRVGAFF.

In DNA form, the CDR3 reads TGTGCCAGCAGCGGCAGGGGGCCTGGTGGGGCCAACGTCCTGACTTTC. It yields the protein CASSGRGPGGANVLTF. The rearrangement uses TRBV13 and TRBJ2-6, with 8 bases lining up with TRBD1. CDR1 is PRHDT, CDR2 FYEKMQ, per germline (reference sequence). The V gene end was trimmed by 5 bases and the J gene end by 3 bases; junction bases not matched to a gene: 6. The CDR3 length is 16 residues. The variable domain in full, with the rest retrieved from reference TRBV13 and TRBJ2-6, is AAGVIQSPRHLIKEKRETATLKCYPIPRHDTVYWYQQGPGQDPQFLISFYEKMQSDKGSIPDRFSAQQFSDYHSELNMSSLELGDSALYFCASSGRGPGGANVLTFGAGSRLTVL.

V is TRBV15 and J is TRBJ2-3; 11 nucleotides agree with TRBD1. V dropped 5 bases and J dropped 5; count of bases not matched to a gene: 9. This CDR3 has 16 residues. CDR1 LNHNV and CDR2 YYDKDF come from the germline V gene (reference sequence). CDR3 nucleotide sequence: TGTGCCACCAGCTCACATTCTGGGACAGGGGGAGATACGCAGTATTTT. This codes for CATSSHSGTGGDTQYF.

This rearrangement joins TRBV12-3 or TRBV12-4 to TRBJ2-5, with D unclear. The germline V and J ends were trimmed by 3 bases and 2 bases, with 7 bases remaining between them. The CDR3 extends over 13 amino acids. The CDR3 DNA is TGTGCCAGCAGTTTGGAGAATCAAGAGACCCAGTACTTC. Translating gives CASSLENQETQYF.

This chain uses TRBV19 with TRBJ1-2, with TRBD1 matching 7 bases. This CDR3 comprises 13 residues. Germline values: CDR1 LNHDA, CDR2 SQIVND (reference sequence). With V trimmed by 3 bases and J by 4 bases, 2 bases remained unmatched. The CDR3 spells CASSMTGFYGYTF. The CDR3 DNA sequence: TGTGCCAGTAGTATGACAGGGTTCTATGGCTACACCTTC.

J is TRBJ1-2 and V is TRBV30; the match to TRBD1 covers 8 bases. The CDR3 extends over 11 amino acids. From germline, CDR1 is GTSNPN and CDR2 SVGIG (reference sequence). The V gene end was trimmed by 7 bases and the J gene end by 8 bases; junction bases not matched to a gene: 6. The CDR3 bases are TGTGCCTTCGGACAGGGCGCAGGCTACACCTTC. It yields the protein CAFGQGAGYTF.

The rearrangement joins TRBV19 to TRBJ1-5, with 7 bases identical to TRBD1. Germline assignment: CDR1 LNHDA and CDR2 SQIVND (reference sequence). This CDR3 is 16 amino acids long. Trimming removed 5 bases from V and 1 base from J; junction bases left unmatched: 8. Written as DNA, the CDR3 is TGTGCCAGTAGTCGAAGACAGGGTGTAAGCAATCAGCCCCAGCATTTT. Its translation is CASSRRQGVSNQPQHF.

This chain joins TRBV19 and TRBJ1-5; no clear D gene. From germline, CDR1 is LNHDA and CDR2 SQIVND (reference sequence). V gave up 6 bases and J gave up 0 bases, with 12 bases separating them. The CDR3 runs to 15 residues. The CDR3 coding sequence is TGTGCCAGTAGACCTCGGGAGGGTAGCAATCAGCCCCAGCATTTT. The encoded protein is CASRPREGSNQPQHF.

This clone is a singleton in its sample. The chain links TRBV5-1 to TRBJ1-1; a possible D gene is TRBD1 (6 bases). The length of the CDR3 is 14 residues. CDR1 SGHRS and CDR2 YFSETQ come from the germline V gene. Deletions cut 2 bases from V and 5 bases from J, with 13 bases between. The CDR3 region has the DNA TGCGCCAGCAGCTTCCAGGGGCAACAGACTGAAGCTTTCTTT. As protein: CASSFQGQQTEAFF. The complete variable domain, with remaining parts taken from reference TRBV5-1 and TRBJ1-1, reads KAGVTQTPRYLIKTRGQQVTLSCSPISGHRSVSWYQQTPGQGLQFLFEYFSETQRNKGNFPGRFSGRQFSNSRSEMNVSTLELGDSALYLCASSFQGQQTEAFFGQGTRLTVV.

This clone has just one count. Here the CDR3 reads CASSRQQATNEKLFF. Written as DNA, the CDR3 is TGTGCCAGCAGTCGACAGCAAGCAACTAATGAAAAACTGTTTTTT. This chain joins TRBV6-5 and TRBJ1-4; D may be TRBD1 (5 bases). From germline, CDR1 is MNHEY and CDR2 SVGAGI. Trimming left V 5 bases short and J 0 bases short, with 10 bases between. The CDR3 consists of 15 residues.

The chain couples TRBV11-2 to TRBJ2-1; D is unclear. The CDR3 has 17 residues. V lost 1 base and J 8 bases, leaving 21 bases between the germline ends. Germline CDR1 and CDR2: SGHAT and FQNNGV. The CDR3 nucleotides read TGTGCCAGCAGCTTAGTACGCAGGCCCGCATTAATGCATGAGCAGTTCTTC. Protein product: CASSLVRRPALMHEQFF.

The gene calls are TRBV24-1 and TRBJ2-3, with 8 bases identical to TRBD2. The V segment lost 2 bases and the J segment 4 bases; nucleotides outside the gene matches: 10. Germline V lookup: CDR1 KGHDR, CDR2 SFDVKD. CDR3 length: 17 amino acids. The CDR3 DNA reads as TGTGCCACCAGTGATTCTCCGACGGGGGGGCATGCAGATACGCAGTATTTT. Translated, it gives CATSDSPTGGHADTQYF.

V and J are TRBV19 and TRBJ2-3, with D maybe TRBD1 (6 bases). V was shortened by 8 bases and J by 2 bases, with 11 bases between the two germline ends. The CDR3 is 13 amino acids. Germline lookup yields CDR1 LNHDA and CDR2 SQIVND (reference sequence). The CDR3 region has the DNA TGTGCCAGTCGAGGGGGAGCCACAGATACGCAGTATTTT. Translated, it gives CASRGGATDTQYF.

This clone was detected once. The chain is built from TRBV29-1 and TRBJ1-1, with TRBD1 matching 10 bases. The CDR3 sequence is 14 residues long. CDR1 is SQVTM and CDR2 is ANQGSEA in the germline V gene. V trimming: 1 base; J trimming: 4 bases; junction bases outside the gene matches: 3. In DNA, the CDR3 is TGCAGCGTTGAAGGAGGACAGGGGGTCACTGAAGCTTTCTTT. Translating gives CSVEGGQGVTEAFF.

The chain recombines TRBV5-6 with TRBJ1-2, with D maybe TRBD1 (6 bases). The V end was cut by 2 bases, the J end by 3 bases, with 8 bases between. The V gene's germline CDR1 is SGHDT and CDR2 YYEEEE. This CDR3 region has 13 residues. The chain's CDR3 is CASSLPGDYGYTF. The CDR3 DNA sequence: TGTGCCAGCAGCTTACCAGGGGACTATGGCTACACCTTC.